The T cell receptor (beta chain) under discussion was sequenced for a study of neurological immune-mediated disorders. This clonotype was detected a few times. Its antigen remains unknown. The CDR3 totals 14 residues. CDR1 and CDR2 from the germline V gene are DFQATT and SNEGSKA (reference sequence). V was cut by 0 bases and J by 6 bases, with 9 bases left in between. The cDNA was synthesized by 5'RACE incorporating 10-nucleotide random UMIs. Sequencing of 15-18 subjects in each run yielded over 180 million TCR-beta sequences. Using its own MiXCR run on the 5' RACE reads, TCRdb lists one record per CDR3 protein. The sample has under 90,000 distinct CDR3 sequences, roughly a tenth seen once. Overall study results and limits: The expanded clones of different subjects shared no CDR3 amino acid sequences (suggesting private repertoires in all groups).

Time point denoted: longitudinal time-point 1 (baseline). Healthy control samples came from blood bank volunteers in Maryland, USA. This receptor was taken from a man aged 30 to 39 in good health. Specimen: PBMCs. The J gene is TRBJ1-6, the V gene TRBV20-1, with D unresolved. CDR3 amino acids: CSARETRVNSPLHF. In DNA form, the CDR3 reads TGCAGTGCTAGAGAGACGAGGGTTAATTCACCCCTCCACTTT.